This T cell receptor beta chain was observed in a study of T cells after yellow fever vaccination. Trimming removed 5 bases at V and 3 bases at J, with 11 bases between. The germline CDR1 and CDR2 sequences are SGHTA and FQGNSA. There are 13 residues in the CDR3. TCRdb processed the 5' RACE reads anew with MiXCR; each CDR3 protein has one entry. Of over 150,000 distinct CDR3 sequences detected, about 6.2% appear once; the ten largest clones hold nearly 3%. This clonotype was recorded at least ten times. This receptor was taken from a man aged 18-30 years who received the YFV17D yellow fever vaccine. Sample: CD4+ T cells sorted from PBMCs, taken on the day of the first yellow fever vaccination. The chain is built from TRBV7-2 and TRBJ2-7; unclear D gene. As DNA, the CDR3 is TGTGCCAGCAGCCAACCAGCTCACTACGAGCAGTACTTC. Its protein product is CASSQPAHYEQYF.